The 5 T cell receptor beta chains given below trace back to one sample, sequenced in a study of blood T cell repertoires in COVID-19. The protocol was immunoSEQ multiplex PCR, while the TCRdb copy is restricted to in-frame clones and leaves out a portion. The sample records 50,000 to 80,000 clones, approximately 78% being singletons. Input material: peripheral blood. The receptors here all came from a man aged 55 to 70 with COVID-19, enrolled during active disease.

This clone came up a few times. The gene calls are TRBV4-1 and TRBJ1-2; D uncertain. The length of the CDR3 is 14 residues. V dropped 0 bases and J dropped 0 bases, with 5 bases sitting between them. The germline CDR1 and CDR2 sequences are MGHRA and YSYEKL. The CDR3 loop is CASSQEEANYGYTF. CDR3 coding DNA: TGCGCCAGCAGCCAAGAGGAGGCTAACTATGGCTACACCTTC.

The CDR3 region has the DNA TGTGCCAGCAGCCAAGAAGCCTCGAGCGGGAGGGCAACAGATACGCAGTATTTT. The encoded protein is CASSQEASSGRATDTQYF. The chain is built from TRBV4-2 and TRBJ2-3; 10 bases are a match to TRBD2. The junction had 9 bases not matched to a gene; V was cut back by 0 bases and J by 3 bases. CDR3 length: 18 amino acids. CDR1 and CDR2 (germline): LGHNA, YNFKEQ.

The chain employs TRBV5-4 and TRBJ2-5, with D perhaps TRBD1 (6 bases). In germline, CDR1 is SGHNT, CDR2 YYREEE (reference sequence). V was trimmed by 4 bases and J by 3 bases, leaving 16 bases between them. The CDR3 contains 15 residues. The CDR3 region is CASSRPGQEKETQYF. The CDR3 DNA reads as TGTGCCAGCAGCAGGCCGGGACAAGAGAAAGAGACCCAGTACTTC.

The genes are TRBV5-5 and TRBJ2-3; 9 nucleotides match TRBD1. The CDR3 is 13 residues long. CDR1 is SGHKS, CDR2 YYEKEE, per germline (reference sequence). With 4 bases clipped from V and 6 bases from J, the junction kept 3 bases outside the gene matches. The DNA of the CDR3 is TGTGCCAGCAGCCAACAGGGGGCTGATACGCAGTATTTT. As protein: CASSQQGADTQYF.

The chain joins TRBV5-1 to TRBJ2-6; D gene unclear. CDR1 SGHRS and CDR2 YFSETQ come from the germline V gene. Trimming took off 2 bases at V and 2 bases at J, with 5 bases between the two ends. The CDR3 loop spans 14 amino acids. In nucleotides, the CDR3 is TGCGCCAGCAGCTTATCAACTGGGGCCAACGTCCTGACTTTC. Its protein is CASSLSTGANVLTF.